The 11 T cell receptor beta chains given below trace back to one sample, sequenced in a study of blood T cells in healthy people across ages. The authors ran a second PCR of about 6 to 11 cycles using a sample-barcoded 5' primer and a J-beta primer mix. Each CDR3 protein is one row after TCRdb ran MiXCR on the 5' RACE reads. This table has approximately 800,000 distinct CDR3 sequences, around 62% appearing once. Sequenced sample: blood. All receptors derive from a man aged 25 to 40 in good health.

This clonotype has just a few counts. CDR3 nucleotides: TGTGCCAGCAGCTCGGGACCGGGGGGCTATGGCTACACCTTC. Its translation: CASSSGPGGYGYTF. The chain is built from TRBV7-2 and TRBJ1-2; a weak D match, TRBD1 (5 bases). V was clipped by 4 bases and J by 4 bases, with 13 bases between them. The CDR3 consists of 14 residues. The V gene's germline CDR1 is SGHTA and CDR2 FQGNSA.

This chain joins TRBV4-2 and TRBJ2-5, with D possibly being TRBD1 or TRBD2 (5 bases each). The J call may not be correct, given that the DNA end is closer to TRBJ2-7. There are 15 residues in the CDR3. The germline V gene encodes CDR1 LGHNA and CDR2 YNFKEQ. CDR3 nucleotide sequence: TGTGCCAGCAGCCAAGAGTGGGACCCTACCTACGAGCAGTACTTC. This gives the protein CASSQEWDPTYEQYF.

The V and J genes are TRBV12-3 or TRBV12-4 and TRBJ2-1; D tentatively reads TRBD1 or TRBD2 (5 bases each). CDR3 length equals 15 residues. Trimming removed 3 bases at V and 4 bases at J, with 13 bases between. DNA for the CDR3: TGTGCCAGCAGTTTTTCGGGGCCCGGATACAATGAGCAGTTCTTC. Translated, it gives CASSFSGPGYNEQFF.

V is TRBV12-3 or TRBV12-4 and J is TRBJ2-3; D is possibly TRBD2 (5 bases). The V end was cut by 3 bases, the J end by 4 bases, with 14 bases between. The CDR3 has 15 residues. CDR3 nucleotides: TGTGCCAGCAGTTTTATGGGAGTGGGCCCAGATACGCAGTATTTT. Protein sequence: CASSFMGVGPDTQYF.

The chain employs TRBV12-3 or TRBV12-4 and TRBJ2-3; 14 nucleotides match TRBD2. The CDR3 has 16 amino acids. V shed 5 bases and J 4 bases; nucleotides not matched to a gene: 5. The CDR3 protein is CASSHGLAGGPDTQYF. DNA for the CDR3: TGTGCCAGCAGTCACGGACTAGCGGGGGGCCCAGATACGCAGTATTTT.

The V and J genes are TRBV14 and TRBJ1-2; D ambiguous. Per the germline V gene, CDR1 is SGHDN and CDR2 is FVKESK. Trimming pared 0 bases from V and 1 base from J, leaving 15 bases between. The CDR3 spans 17 residues. The CDR3 loop reads CASSQDDFGILNYGYTF. The CDR3 DNA sequence: TGTGCCAGCAGCCAAGATGATTTCGGGATTCTTAACTATGGCTACACCTTC.

The chain is built from TRBV12-3 or TRBV12-4 and TRBJ1-6; 10 positions match TRBD1. Trimming took 5 bases from V and 9 from J; bases not matched to a gene: 13. CDR3 size: 17 residues. The DNA of the CDR3 is TGTGCCAGCAGTCCTCTGGGGACAGGGGTGGTGGTTTCACCCCTCCACTTT. This translates into CASSPLGTGVVVSPLHF.

This chain connects TRBV7-2 to TRBJ1-2, with D perhaps matching TRBD1 (6 bases). The CDR3 sequence is 15 residues long. Germline-derived CDR1 and CDR2 are SGHTA and FQGNSA. Trimming pared 0 bases from V and 0 bases from J, leaving 8 bases between. CDR3 in DNA: TGTGCCAGCAGCTTAGCGGGACAAACTAACTATGGCTACACCTTC. Translation: CASSLAGQTNYGYTF.

This rearrangement joins TRBV2 to TRBJ1-5; D possibly corresponds to TRBD1 (5 bases). The germline V gene encodes CDR1 SNHLY and CDR2 FYNNEI. Trimming left V 5 bases short and J 5 bases short, with 10 bases between. CDR3 length: 13 residues. This CDR3 reads CASSSGWDQPQHF. CDR3 sequence (DNA): TGTGCCAGCAGTTCAGGGTGGGATCAGCCCCAGCATTTT.

This clonotype was counted once. The chain employs TRBV18 and TRBJ1-2; 9 bases agree with TRBD1. In germline, CDR1 is KGHSH, CDR2 LQKENI. The CDR3 is made up of 16 amino acids. The J segment lost 7 bases and the V segment lost 2 bases, leaving 11 bases of the junction unmatched. The CDR3 is CASSPSRTGDLGGYTF. The CDR3 DNA sequence: TGTGCCAGCTCACCATCCCGGACAGGGGATCTGGGTGGCTACACCTTC. Combining the CDR3 with reference TRBV18 and TRBJ1-2 gives the whole variable domain NAGVMQNPRHLVRRRGQEARLRCSPMKGHSHVYWYRQLPEEGLKFMVYLQKENIIDESGMPKERFSAEFPKEGPSILRIQQVVRGDSAAYFCASSPSRTGDLGGYTFGSGTRLTVV.

This clonotype was seen a few times. This rearrangement joins TRBV7-2 to TRBJ2-7; a possible D gene is TRBD1 (6 bases). This CDR3 comprises 13 residues. Germline values: CDR1 SGHTA, CDR2 FQGNSA. Trimming stripped 6 bases from V and 3 bases from J, with 12 bases between. The CDR3 protein is CASRRQAHYEQYF. The DNA for the CDR3 is TGTGCCAGCAGAAGACAGGCCCACTACGAGCAGTACTTC.